The sequence of this T cell receptor beta chain was determined in a study of CD4 T cells in relation to SARS-CoV-2 and coronaviruses. Study-level information: Convalescent patients were seven or eight males and a few females; two were Hispanic.

Trimming shortened V by 0 bases and J by 2 bases, and 14 bases separated the two germline ends. Germline lookup yields CDR1 PRHDT and CDR2 FYEKMQ (reference sequence). CDR3 length: 16 amino acids. Notes on this clone: Its matching antigen is unknown.

Profiling relied on immunoSEQ multiplex PCR, and the TCRdb table lists in-frame clones only, not all of them. The sample includes some 44,000 clones, around 80% of them seen just once. Naive or memory CD4+ cells were cultured 1:1 with T cell-depleted PBMCs plus CEF. The sequence was collected from an adult with COVID-19. The chain is built from TRBV13 and TRBJ2-7, with D perhaps matching TRBD1 (6 bases). The sequencing input was naive CD4+ T cells from PBMCs, cultured in vitro. Indicated subset: naive CD4+ T cells isolated by negative enrichment. CDR3 protein: CASSLGNRDMPYEQYF. CDR3 DNA: TGTGCCAGCAGCTTAGGCAATCGGGACATGCCCTACGAGCAGTACTTC.